This T cell receptor beta chain stems from a study of T cells in women clearing cervical HPV infection. Overall study: Cases' blood sampling followed lesion detection by median about 150 days (90 to 200). Overall study findings and caveats: CIN3+ cases had significantly higher TCR repertoire richness than controls, but evenness did not differ. It is unknown whether associations predate infection; no effector/memory or HPV-specific sorting.

With regard to this clone: As yet, its antigen is unknown. The CDR3 goes on 3 residues after the read ends, and that part is filled in from the germline J gene.

CDR1 SGHAT and CDR2 FQDESV come from the germline V gene (reference sequence). V dropped 8 bases and J dropped 0 bases, with 14 bases sitting between them. This CDR3 is 14 amino acids long. Dot-blot hybridization genotyped cervical HPV amplified with MY09/MY11 PCR. TCRdb keeps only in-frame clones here, not all; method: immunoSEQ multiplex PCR. The data show tens of thousands of clones, and the top ten clones hold about 6.3%. This clonotype was obtained from a woman between 18 and 70 years old with a cervical HPV16 infection that either progressed to CIN3+ or cleared (not recorded which). The chain couples TRBV11-1 to TRBJ2-7; D is ambiguous. The source material was blood buffy coat. CDR3 DNA (partial): TGTGCCAGCGGCCTCACACCGAGCTCCTACGAG. Its translation is CASGLTPSSYE. The full CDR3 is CASGLTPSSYEQYF.